A selection of T cell receptor beta chains follows, all from one sample in a study of blood T cell repertoires in COVID-19. Data came from immunoSEQ multiplex PCR; TCRdb stores just in-frame clones and leaves some out. The sample includes around 250,000 clones, approximately 80% of them seen just once. The sample comprised peripheral blood. The source is a man under 40 who had recovered from COVID-19. Each CDR3 is given with its conserved first and last residue. The order of the fields is clone size, V gene, D gene, CDR3 length, J gene, CDR3 DNA, CDR3 protein. A D gene is named only where the DNA matches it firmly. Only some rows state a clone size, as once, few, many or a class for expanded clones.

abundance: -
v_gene: TRBV4-1
d_gene: TRBD1
len: 17
j_gene: TRBJ1-3
CDR3nt: TGCGCCAGCAGCCAAGCCGGGACAGGGGAGGCTGGAAACACCATATATTTT
CDR3aa: CASSQAGTGEAGNTIYF

abundance: -
v_gene: TRBV7-2
d_gene: TRBD1
len: 15
j_gene: TRBJ1-3
CDR3nt: TGTGCCAGCAGCTTAGCGACAGGGAGTCGTAACACCATATATTTT
CDR3aa: CASSLATGSRNTIYF

abundance: -
v_gene: TRBV18
d_gene: TRBD2
len: 15
j_gene: TRBJ2-5
CDR3nt: TGTGCCAGCTCACCACGGGCGGGGGAGCGGGAGACCCAGTACTTC
CDR3aa: CASSPRAGERETQYF

abundance: -
v_gene: TRBV6-1
d_gene: TRBD1
len: 14
j_gene: TRBJ1-5
CDR3nt: TGTGCCAGCAGTGAGACAGGGATGAATCAGCCCCAGCATTTT
CDR3aa: CASSETGMNQPQHF

abundance: -
v_gene: TRBV19
d_gene: TRBD1
len: 12
j_gene: TRBJ1-2
CDR3nt: TGTGCCGGAAAATGGACAGGGGGCGGCTACACCTTC
CDR3aa: CAGKWTGGGYTF

abundance: few
v_gene: TRBV7-3
d_gene: -
len: 16
j_gene: TRBJ2-2
CDR3nt: TGTGCCAGCAGCTTAAGGGGGGGCCCGAACACCGGGGAGCTGTTTTTT
CDR3aa: CASSLRGGPNTGELFF

abundance: once
v_gene: TRBV3-1/TRBV3-2
d_gene: TRBD1
len: 16
j_gene: TRBJ1-1
CDR3nt: TGTGCCAGCAGCCAGGCGGACAGGGGGATTCGGGCTGAAGCTTTCTTT
CDR3aa: CASSQADRGIRAEAFF

abundance: -
v_gene: TRBV4-1
d_gene: -
len: 17
j_gene: TRBJ2-2
CDR3nt: TGCGCCAGCAGCCACGTGGATATGGGCTTCCTTACCGGGGAGCTGTTTTTT
CDR3aa: CASSHVDMGFLTGELFF

abundance: -
v_gene: TRBV10-3
d_gene: -
len: 15
j_gene: TRBJ2-1
CDR3nt: TGTGCCATCAGTGATCTCGAACAGGGTTACAATGAGCAGTTCTTC
CDR3aa: CAISDLEQGYNEQFF

abundance: once
v_gene: TRBV6-1
d_gene: TRBD1
len: 14
j_gene: TRBJ1-5
CDR3nt: TGTGCCAGCACCGATACAGGGGGCAGACAGCCCCAGCATTTT
CDR3aa: CASTDTGGRQPQHF

abundance: -
v_gene: TRBV18
d_gene: TRBD1
len: 14
j_gene: TRBJ2-7
CDR3nt: TGTGCCAGCTCACCCGGGACAGGGGTCTACGAGCAGTACTTC
CDR3aa: CASSPGTGVYEQYF

abundance: -
v_gene: TRBV2
d_gene: -
len: 13
j_gene: TRBJ1-4
CDR3nt: TGTGCCACCTCCCCCGGGGAAGATGAAAAACTGTTTTTT
CDR3aa: CATSPGEDEKLFF

abundance: -
v_gene: TRBV6-5
d_gene: -
len: 14
j_gene: TRBJ1-1
CDR3nt: TGTGCCAGCAGATCGACAGGACAGAACACTGAAGCTTTCTTT
CDR3aa: CASRSTGQNTEAFF

abundance: -
v_gene: TRBV14
d_gene: -
len: 15
j_gene: TRBJ2-2
CDR3nt: TGTGCCAGCAGCAGAGGGACACCGAACACCGGGGAGCTGTTTTTT
CDR3aa: CASSRGTPNTGELFF

abundance: -
v_gene: TRBV5-1
d_gene: -
len: 14
j_gene: TRBJ1-6
CDR3nt: TGCGCCAGCAGGCTAGCCGGGGATGGAGGACCCCTCCACTTT
CDR3aa: CASRLAGDGGPLHF

abundance: few
v_gene: TRBV2
d_gene: -
len: 14
j_gene: TRBJ1-4
CDR3nt: TGTGCCAGCAGGGAAGGGGCTATGCGAGAAAAACTGTTTTTT
CDR3aa: CASREGAMREKLFF

abundance: -
v_gene: TRBV14
d_gene: TRBD1
len: 15
j_gene: TRBJ2-1
CDR3nt: TGTGCCAGCAGCCGTTCAGACGGACAGGGGGGAGAGCAGTTCTTC
CDR3aa: CASSRSDGQGGEQFF